This T cell receptor (beta chain) appears in the sequencing data of a study of patients and donors after allogeneic stem cell transplantation. TCRdb re-derived calls from the RT-PCR reads in MiXCR, one entry per CDR3 protein. The table lists some 880,000 distinct CDR3 sequences, over 15% of them singletons. Trimming shortened V by 7 bases and J by 4 bases, and 7 bases separated the two germline ends. Germline lookup yields CDR1 LNHDA and CDR2 SQIVND (reference sequence). The CDR3 loop spans 11 amino acids. This receptor was identified in a human donor who was either an allogeneic HSCT recipient or a stem cell or donor lymphocyte infusion donor (not recorded which). It is not recorded whose cells these are; they may come from a transplant donor. V usage is TRBV19 and J usage is TRBJ1-1; D is undetermined. Sequencing input: blood, either unsorted or a sorted T cell fraction (not recorded which). The CDR3 is CASKGGTEAFF. CDR3 sequence (DNA): TGTGCCAGTAAGGGAGGCACTGAAGCTTTCTTT.